This is a list of T cell receptor beta chains from one sample in a study of control samples from healthy donors and cancer patients. Some clones are missing from TCRdb's copy, which holds only in-frame ones; the method was immunoSEQ multiplex PCR. Altogether more than 100,000 clones are present, roughly 90% being singletons, with the ten largest covering less than 9%. What was sequenced was blood. The receptor source for this set is a woman aged 18-30 years in good health. The CDR3 runs from the conserved cysteine through the conserved F or W. D genes are given only for firm matches. A clone size is listed for some rows: how often the clone was seen (once, few, many), or a class if it is expanded.

J	V	D	length	size	CDR3	DNA
TRBJ1-5	TRBV30	TRBD1	15	.	CAWRTGGAGNQPQHF	TGTGCCTGGCGAACAGGGGGCGCCGGGAATCAGCCCCAGCATTTT
TRBJ2-7	TRBV28	.	12	.	CASTSTTYEQYF	TGTGCCAGCACGTCTACCACCTACGAGCAGTACTTC
TRBJ1-6	TRBV4-3	TRBD1	18	.	CASSQGRLPGGPNSPLHF	TGCGCCAGCAGCCAAGGCCGCCTACCAGGGGGCCCTAATTCACCCCTCCACTTT
TRBJ2-5	TRBV24-1	.	13	.	CATSDRVKETQYF	TGTGCCACCAGTGATAGAGTTAAAGAGACCCAGTACTTC
TRBJ2-2	TRBV9	TRBD2	14	.	CASSGKTSAGELFF	TGTGCCAGCAGCGGGAAGACTAGCGCCGGGGAGCTGTTTTTT
TRBJ2-7	TRBV10-2	.	14	.	CASRGGGGVYEQYF	TGCGCCAGTAGGGGGGGCGGGGGAGTCTACGAGCAGTACTTC
TRBJ2-1	TRBV6-6	TRBD2	15	.	CASSSNLAGVNEQFF	TGTGCCAGCAGTTCCAACCTAGCGGGAGTCAATGAGCAGTTCTTC
TRBJ1-1	TRBV7-9	.	12	.	CASSPLGQEAFF	TGTGCCAGCAGCCCTCTCGGCCAGGAAGCTTTCTTT
TRBJ2-1	TRBV2	TRBD2	15	.	CASLQGTSDYNEQFF	TGTGCCAGCCTCCAGGGGACTAGCGACTACAATGAGCAGTTCTTC
TRBJ1-4	TRBV18	TRBD1	13	.	CASSETRQGWIIF	TGTGCCAGCTCCGAGACCCGACAGGGTTGGATTATATTT
TRBJ1-6	TRBV4-3	TRBD1	17	.	CASSQDRQGYYNSPLHF	TGCGCCAGCAGCCAGGACCGACAGGGGTATTATAATTCACCCCTCCACTTT
TRBJ2-3	TRBV7-2	TRBD2	15	.	CASSAGTTLSDTQYF	TGTGCCAGCAGCGCCGGGACTACCTTGTCAGATACGCAGTATTTT
TRBJ2-3	TRBV4-1	.	12	.	CASSQVFDTQYF	TGCGCCAGCAGCCAAGTGTTCGATACGCAGTATTTT
TRBJ2-2	TRBV7-2	.	16	.	CASSLDRGTVTGELFF	TGTGCCAGCAGCTTAGACAGAGGGACGGTCACCGGGGAGCTGTTTTTT
TRBJ2-1	TRBV6-1	.	17	.	CASSEEGAGSSYNEQFF	TGTGCCAGCAGTGAAGAGGGGGCGGGGAGCTCCTACAATGAGCAGTTCTTC
TRBJ1-1	TRBV28	.	14	.	CASITAPPNTEAFF	TGTGCCAGCATCACAGCTCCACCGAACACTGAAGCTTTCTTT
TRBJ1-2	TRBV29-1	.	15	.	CSVPRDRSGMGGYTF	TGCAGCGTTCCCAGGGACCGGTCTGGCATGGGTGGCTACACCTTC
TRBJ1-2	TRBV6-5	.	13	.	CASSYDGLWGYTF	TGTGCCAGCAGTTATGACGGGCTCTGGGGCTACACCTTC
TRBJ1-4	TRBV18	.	16	once	CASSPRSPATNEKLFF	TGTGCCAGCTCACCACGATCCCCCGCAACTAATGAAAAACTGTTTTTT
TRBJ1-4	TRBV29-1	TRBD1	13	.	CSVEHGQGEKLFF	TGCAGCGTTGAACATGGACAGGGGGAAAAACTGTTTTTT
TRBJ2-7	TRBV4-3	TRBD1	15	.	CASSQDRTGSYEQYF	TGCGCCAGCAGCCAAGATAGGACAGGGTCCTACGAGCAGTACTTC
TRBJ2-7	TRBV19	.	13	.	CASSMVPGVEQYF	TGTGCCAGTAGTATGGTCCCAGGGGTCGAGCAGTACTTC
TRBJ2-5	TRBV6-2/TRBV6-3	.	13	.	CASSYGAVETQYF	TGTGCCAGCAGTTACGGGGCGGTAGAGACCCAGTACTTC
TRBJ1-2	TRBV19	.	13	.	CASMNRPNYGYTF	TGTGCCAGTATGAACAGGCCTAACTATGGCTACACCTTC
TRBJ2-7	TRBV27	TRBD1	14	.	CASSPTPSDRGKYF	TGTGCCAGCAGCCCTACCCCCTCGGACAGGGGAAAGTACTTC
TRBJ2-7	TRBV3-1/TRBV3-2	.	15	.	CASSQETRLPYEQYF	TGTGCCAGCAGCCAAGAGACTAGGTTGCCCTACGAGCAGTACTTC
TRBJ1-1	TRBV19	.	15	.	CASSIPHSPDTEAFF	TGTGCCAGTAGTATTCCCCATTCCCCGGACACTGAAGCTTTCTTT
TRBJ1-6	TRBV14	TRBD1	14	few	CASSQVQGRSPLHF	TGTGCCAGCAGCCAAGTACAGGGGAGATCACCCCTCCACTTT
TRBJ2-3	TRBV7-2	TRBD2	14	.	CASATGGGTDTQYF	TGTGCCAGCGCAACTGGGGGGGGCACAGATACGCAGTATTTT
TRBJ2-2	TRBV20-1	.	11	.	CSARNLGELFF	TGCAGTGCTAGAAATCTCGGGGAGCTGTTTTTT
TRBJ2-3	TRBV7-3	.	16	.	CASSLTGTPRPDTQYF	TGTGCCAGCAGCTTAACCGGGACGCCGAGGCCGGATACGCAGTATTTT
TRBJ1-2	TRBV6-5	.	14	.	CASSYREGGYGYTF	TGTGCCAGCAGTTACCGCGAGGGTGGCTATGGCTACACCTTC
TRBJ2-3	TRBV3-1/TRBV3-2	.	13	.	CASSRQGTDTQYF	TGTGCCAGCAGCCGACAAGGCACAGATACGCAGTATTTT
TRBJ2-7	TRBV7-2	.	15	.	CASSLGLGSNYEQYF	TGTGCCAGCAGCTTAGGACTGGGGTCGAACTACGAGCAGTACTTC
TRBJ2-7	TRBV7-3	.	13	.	CASSGAGQGEQYF	TGTGCCAGCAGCGGCGCAGGGCAGGGGGAGCAGTACTTC
TRBJ1-1	TRBV18	TRBD1	16	once	CASSPRATGVNTEAFF	TGTGCCAGCTCACCCAGGGCGACAGGGGTGAACACTGAAGCTTTCTTT
TRBJ1-6	TRBV27	.	16	once	CASSPSRGAYNSPLHF	TGTGCCAGCAGTCCCAGTCGGGGGGCCTATAATTCACCCCTCCACTTT
TRBJ2-5	TRBV9	.	13	.	CASNTGLEKTQYF	TGTGCCAGCAATACGGGGCTCGAAAAGACCCAGTACTTC
TRBJ2-3	TRBV28	TRBD2	16	.	CASSGGFSGDTDTQYF	TGTGCCAGCAGTGGGGGTTTTAGCGGGGACACAGATACGCAGTATTTT
TRBJ2-7	TRBV5-1	.	15	.	CASSRSGGRAYEQYF	TGCGCCAGCAGCAGGAGTGGCGGTAGAGCCTACGAGCAGTACTTC
TRBJ1-6	TRBV4-3	.	13	.	CASSRAVRGPLHF	TGCGCCAGCAGTCGCGCGGTTCGGGGGCCCCTCCACTTT
TRBJ2-3	TRBV27	TRBD2	17	.	CASSLGSSGGYTDTQYF	TGTGCCAGCAGTTTAGGGTCTAGCGGGGGGTACACAGATACGCAGTATTTT
TRBJ2-3	TRBV9	.	16	.	CASSVGGATLTDTQYF	TGTGCCAGCAGCGTAGGCGGGGCCACCTTAACAGATACGCAGTATTTT
TRBJ2-4	TRBV6-6	.	13	once	CASSPNRDDIQYF	TGTGCCAGCAGCCCCAACAGGGATGACATTCAGTACTTC
TRBJ1-1	TRBV27	.	14	.	CASSTGGGGTEAFF	TGTGCCAGCAGCACGGGAGGCGGGGGCACTGAAGCTTTCTTT
TRBJ2-3	TRBV20-1	TRBD2	14	.	CSASFSGSTDTQYF	TGCAGTGCTAGTTTTAGCGGGAGCACAGATACGCAGTATTTT
TRBJ2-3	TRBV5-5	.	17	.	CASSFTFNPRRTDTQYF	TGTGCCAGCAGCTTCACGTTCAATCCTCGTCGCACAGATACGCAGTATTTT
TRBJ1-2	TRBV28	.	13	.	CASRPMDGYGYTF	TGTGCCAGCAGGCCGATGGACGGATATGGCTACACCTTC
TRBJ2-5	TRBV28	TRBD1	17	.	CASSFGIPGTGEETQYF	TGTGCCAGCAGTTTCGGGATCCCCGGGACAGGGGAAGAGACCCAGTACTTC
TRBJ1-2	TRBV28	.	12	.	CASRPEGELWSF	TGTGCCAGCAGACCCGAGGGGGAATTGTGGAGCTTC
TRBJ2-5	TRBV6-5	.	16	.	CASSYSSWAPQETQYF	TGTGCCAGCAGTTACTCGTCGTGGGCCCCTCAAGAGACCCAGTACTTC